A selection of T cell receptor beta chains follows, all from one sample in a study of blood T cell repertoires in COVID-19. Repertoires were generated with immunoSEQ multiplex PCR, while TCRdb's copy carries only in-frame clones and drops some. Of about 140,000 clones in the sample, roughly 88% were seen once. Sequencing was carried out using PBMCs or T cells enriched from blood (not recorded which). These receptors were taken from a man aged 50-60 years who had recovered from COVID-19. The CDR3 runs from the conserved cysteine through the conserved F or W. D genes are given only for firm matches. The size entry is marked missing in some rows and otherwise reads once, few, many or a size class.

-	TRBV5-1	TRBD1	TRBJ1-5	CASSLTGGNQPQHF	TGCGCCAGCAGCTTGACAGGGGGAAATCAGCCCCAGCATTTT
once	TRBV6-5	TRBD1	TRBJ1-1	CASQGDRENTEAFF	TGTGCCAGCCAGGGGGACAGAGAGAACACTGAAGCTTTCTTT
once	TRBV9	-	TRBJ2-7	CASSVDGVSEQYF	TGTGCCAGCAGCGTAGACGGGGTGTCGGAGCAGTACTTC
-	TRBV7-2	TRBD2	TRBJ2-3	CASSFQLAGVRNTQYF	TGTGCCAGCAGCTTCCAACTAGCGGGAGTTCGAAATACGCAGTATTTT
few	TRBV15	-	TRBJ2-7	CATSSGTREQYF	TGTGCCACCAGCAGCGGGACACGCGAGCAGTACTTC
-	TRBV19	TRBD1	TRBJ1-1	CASSGGTGGANTEAFF	TGTGCCAGTAGTGGGGGGACAGGGGGCGCGAACACTGAAGCTTTCTTT
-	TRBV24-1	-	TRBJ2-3	CATSDPGVESTDTQYF	TGTGCCACCAGTGACCCCGGGGTCGAGAGCACAGATACGCAGTATTTT
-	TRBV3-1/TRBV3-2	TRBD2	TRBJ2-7	CASSKAGGPSEQYF	TGTGCCAGCAGCAAAGCGGGAGGGCCCTCCGAGCAGTACTTC
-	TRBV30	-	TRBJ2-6	CAWQGSLLGANVLTF	TGTGCCTGGCAGGGTTCCCTCCTCGGGGCCAACGTCCTGACTTTC
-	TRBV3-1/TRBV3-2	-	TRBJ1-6	CASSQDLSSPLHF	TGTGCCAGCAGCCAAGATTTGAGTTCACCCCTCCACTTT
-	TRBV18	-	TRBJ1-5	CASSPAGGNSNQPQHF	TGTGCCAGCTCACCGGCGGGGGGCAATAGCAATCAGCCCCAGCATTTT
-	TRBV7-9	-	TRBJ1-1	CASSLASADSTEAFF	TGTGCCAGCAGCTTAGCGTCTGCGGATAGCACTGAAGCTTTCTTT
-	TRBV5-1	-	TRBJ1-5	CASSSLPDTQPQHF	TGCGCCAGCAGCTCCCTTCCCGACACTCAGCCCCAGCATTTT
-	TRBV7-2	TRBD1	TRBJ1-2	CASSLSYRGTNYGYTF	TGTGCCAGCAGCTTATCTTACAGGGGGACGAACTATGGCTACACCTTC
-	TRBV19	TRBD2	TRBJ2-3	CASSVLAGVGDTQYF	TGTGCCAGTAGTGTACTAGCGGGAGTGGGAGATACGCAGTATTTT
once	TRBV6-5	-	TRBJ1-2	CASSTSLTANYGYTF	TGTGCCAGCAGTACAAGCCTGACTGCTAACTATGGCTACACCTTC
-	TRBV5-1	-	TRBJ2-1	CASSTDSPEYNEQFF	TGCGCCAGCAGTACGGACAGCCCCGAATACAATGAGCAGTTCTTC
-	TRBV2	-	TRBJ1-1	CASSEEGRSTEAFF	TGTGCCAGCAGTGAAGAGGGGCGGAGCACTGAAGCTTTCTTT
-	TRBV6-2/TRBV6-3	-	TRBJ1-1	CASSNWGRTVTEAFF	TGTGCCAGCAGTAACTGGGGCCGGACGGTGACTGAAGCTTTCTTT
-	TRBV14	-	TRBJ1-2	CASSRGQPINGYTF	TGTGCCAGCAGCCGCGGACAGCCGATTAATGGCTACACCTTC
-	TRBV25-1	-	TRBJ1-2	CASRETGSNYGYTF	TGTGCCAGCAGAGAGACAGGATCAAACTATGGCTACACCTTC
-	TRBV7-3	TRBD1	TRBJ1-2	CASSMDRAVYGYTF	TGTGCCAGCAGCATGGACAGGGCGGTCTATGGCTACACCTTC